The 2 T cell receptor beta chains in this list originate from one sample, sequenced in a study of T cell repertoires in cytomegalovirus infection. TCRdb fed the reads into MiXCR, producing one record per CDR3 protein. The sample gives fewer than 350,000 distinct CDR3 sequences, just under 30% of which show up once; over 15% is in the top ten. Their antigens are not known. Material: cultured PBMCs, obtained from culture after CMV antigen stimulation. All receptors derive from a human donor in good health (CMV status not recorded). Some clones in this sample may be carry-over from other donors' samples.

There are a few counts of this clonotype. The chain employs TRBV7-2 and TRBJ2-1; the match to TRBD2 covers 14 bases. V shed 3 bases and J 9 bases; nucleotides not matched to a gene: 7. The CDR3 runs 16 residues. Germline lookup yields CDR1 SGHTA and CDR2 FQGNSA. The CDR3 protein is CASSLTSGGASSEQFF. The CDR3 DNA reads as TGTGCCAGCAGCTTGACTAGCGGGGGGGCAAGCAGTGAGCAGTTCTTC.

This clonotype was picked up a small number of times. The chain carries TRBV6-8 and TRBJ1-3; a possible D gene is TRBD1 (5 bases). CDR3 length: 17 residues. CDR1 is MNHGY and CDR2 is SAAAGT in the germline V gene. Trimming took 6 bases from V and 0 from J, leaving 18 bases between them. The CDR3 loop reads CASRKLDSSSSGNTIYF. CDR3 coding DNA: TGTGCCAGCAGAAAACTAGACAGTTCGAGCTCTGGAAACACCATATATTTT.